This passage covers 15 T cell receptor beta chains from one sample sequenced in a study of blood T cell repertoires in COVID-19. Sequencing used immunoSEQ multiplex PCR; TCRdb keeps in-frame clones, though not all of them. The table lists about 230,000 clones, just over 85% of them singletons, with roughly 10% in the top ten. The sequenced material came from peripheral blood. Source of these receptors: a man aged 45-65 years with COVID-19, enrolled during active disease.

Regarding this clone: The junction and the germline gene differ at one end; a read error may be behind it. This chain connects TRBV5-6 to TRBJ2-7; 9 bases fit TRBD1. CDR1 is SGHDT and CDR2 is YYEEEE in the germline V gene. CDR3 length: 13 amino acids. CDR3 protein: CASTPGTGPPRDF. The CDR3 region has the DNA TGTGCCAGCACCCCCGGGACAGGGCCCCCTCGTGACTTC.

This sequence joins TRBV18 and TRBJ1-2; 7 nucleotides agree with TRBD1. V was pared by 3 bases and J by 4 bases, with 8 bases of the junction left unmatched. The CDR3 is made up of 15 amino acids. The germline gives CDR1 KGHSH, CDR2 LQKENI. The CDR3 loop reads CASSPGTETFYGYTF. CDR3 coding DNA: TGTGCCAGCTCACCCGGGACAGAGACCTTCTATGGCTACACCTTC.

This chain links TRBV5-4 with TRBJ2-2; tentatively, D is TRBD1 (5 bases). V lost 5 bases and J lost 2, with 13 bases in between. The CDR3 length is 15 residues. Per the germline V gene, CDR1 is SGHNT and CDR2 is YYREEE (reference sequence). The DNA for the CDR3 is TGTGCCAGCAGTTTTGCACAGGTTAACACCGGGGAGCTGTTTTTT. This sequence encodes CASSFAQVNTGELFF.

The chain uses TRBV28 and TRBJ1-1; D is unclear. This CDR3 has 12 amino acids. Trimming took off 5 bases at V and 4 bases at J, with 8 bases between the two ends. CDR1 is MDHEN and CDR2 is SYDVKM in the germline V gene. The CDR3 region is CASSSSVTEAFF. The CDR3 DNA reads TGTGCCAGCAGTAGTTCGGTCACTGAAGCTTTCTTT.

This chain connects TRBV4-3 to TRBJ2-1; 8 nucleotides match TRBD1. V shed 2 bases, J shed 0 bases, and the junction held 3 bases outside the gene matches. The CDR3 is made up of 16 amino acids. Germline V gene data show CDR1 as LGHNA and CDR2 as YSLEER. CDR3 sequence reads: CASSQSQGVSYNEQFF. CDR3 nucleotide sequence: TGCGCCAGCAGCCAATCACAGGGGGTCTCCTACAATGAGCAGTTCTTC.

The CDR3 reads CASSLQGNNEQFF. The CDR3 DNA reads as TGTGCCAGCAGCTTACAGGGAAACAATGAGCAGTTCTTC. The chain is built from TRBV7-2 and TRBJ2-1; perhaps TRBD1 as D (5 bases). Per the germline V gene, CDR1 is SGHTA and CDR2 is FQGNSA. The V gene lost 2 bases and the J gene lost 5 bases, with 7 bases spanning the gap. CDR3 length equals 13 residues.

This clone was found once. The chain links TRBV7-2 to TRBJ2-2; TRBD2 is a possible D gene (6 bases). Germline loops: CDR1 SGHTA, CDR2 FQGNSA. Trimming left V 6 bases short and J 4 bases short, with 15 bases between. The CDR3 covers 15 residues. As DNA, the CDR3 is TGTGCCAGCAGGGGTGGAGGGTTGAGCACCGGGGAGCTGTTTTTT. Translation gives CASRGGGLSTGELFF.

The rearrangement links TRBV5-4 to TRBJ2-1, with 7 bases that match TRBD2. The germline gives CDR1 SGHNT, CDR2 YYREEE (reference sequence). The CDR3 runs 19 residues. The V gene end was trimmed by 5 bases and the J gene end by 0 bases; junction bases not matched to a gene: 17. CDR3 DNA: TGTGCCAGCAGACCGTTCGGGACTATGACAAATGTCTCCTACAATGAGCAGTTCTTC. Encoded protein: CASRPFGTMTNVSYNEQFF.

The J gene is TRBJ1-6, the V gene TRBV27, with unresolved D. The CDR3 has 14 residues. CDR1 and CDR2 (germline): MNHEY, SMNVEV (reference sequence). V lost 2 bases to trimming and J lost 7 bases, with 9 bases between them. This CDR3 reads CASSLTDPNSPLHF. The CDR3 region has the DNA TGTGCCAGCAGTTTAACAGATCCAAATTCACCCCTCCACTTT.

CDR3 in amino acids: CASSTQGQGNNYEQYF. The CDR3, as DNA: TGTGCCAGTAGTACCCAGGGACAGGGGAATAACTACGAGCAGTACTTC. The V call is TRBV19, the J call TRBJ2-7; TRBD1 agrees at 10 bases. This CDR3 has 16 amino acids. CDR1 LNHDA and CDR2 SQIVND come from the germline V gene (reference sequence). With 4 bases clipped from V and 3 bases from J, the junction kept 9 bases outside the gene matches.

This chain joins TRBV11-2 and TRBJ1-1; D gene unclear. V gave up 7 bases and J gave up 0 bases, with 15 bases separating them. From germline, CDR1 is SGHAT and CDR2 FQNNGV. This CDR3 spans 15 amino acids. CDR3 sequence reads: CASIHFSAVNTEAFF. The CDR3 DNA reads TGTGCCAGCATCCATTTTTCGGCGGTGAACACTGAAGCTTTCTTT.

The chain links TRBV5-1 to TRBJ2-1; possibly TRBD1 for D (6 bases). The CDR3 covers 14 residues. V dropped 3 bases and J dropped 5 bases, with 12 bases sitting between them. Germline V CDR1 and CDR2: SGHRS, YFSETQ. The CDR3 DNA is TGCGCCAGCAGCTCGGACAGTACCAACAATGAGCAGTTCTTC. Protein sequence: CASSSDSTNNEQFF.

This chain connects TRBV18 to TRBJ1-1; the D gene is possibly TRBD1 (6 bases). The CDR3 loop spans 14 amino acids. V gave up 3 bases and J gave up 3 bases, with 11 bases separating them. CDR1 and CDR2 from the germline V gene are KGHSH and LQKENI. As DNA, the CDR3 is TGTGCCAGCTCACCTACAGGGAGAGACACTGAAGCTTTCTTT. It translates to CASSPTGRDTEAFF.

The chain employs TRBV27 and TRBJ2-3; TRBD2 aligns across 12 bases. Per germline, CDR1 MNHEY and CDR2 SMNVEV (reference sequence). The J segment lost 4 bases and the V segment lost 3 bases, leaving 17 bases of the junction unmatched. This CDR3 comprises 20 residues. The CDR3 DNA follows: TGTGCCAGCAGTTTTCGACTAGCGGGGGCCTCATCGTATAAGTCAGATACGCAGTATTTT. As protein: CASSFRLAGASSYKSDTQYF.

The V call is TRBV6-1, the J call TRBJ2-6, with 10 bases that match TRBD1. The CDR3 contains 18 residues. After removal of 4 bases from V and 3 bases from J, the junction contained 9 bases not matched to a gene. Per the germline V gene, CDR1 is MNHNS and CDR2 is SASEGT. This CDR3 is CASSAMGQGNGGANVLTF. CDR3 DNA sequence: TGTGCCAGCAGTGCCATGGGACAGGGGAATGGTGGGGCCAACGTCCTGACTTTC.